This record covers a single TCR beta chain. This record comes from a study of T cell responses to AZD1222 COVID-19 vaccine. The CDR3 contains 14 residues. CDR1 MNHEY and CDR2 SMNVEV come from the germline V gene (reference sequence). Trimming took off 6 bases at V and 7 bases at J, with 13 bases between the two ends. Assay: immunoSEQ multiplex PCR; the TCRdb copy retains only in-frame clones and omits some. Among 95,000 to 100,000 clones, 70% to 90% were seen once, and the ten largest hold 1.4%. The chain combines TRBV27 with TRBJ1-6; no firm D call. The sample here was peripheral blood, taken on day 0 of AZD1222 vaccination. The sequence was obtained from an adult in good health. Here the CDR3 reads CASSSTGHNSPLHF. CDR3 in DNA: TGTGCCAGCAGCTCGACTGGGCACAATTCACCCCTCCACTTT.